Listed below are T cell receptor beta chains from one sample, sequenced in a study of T cells in Graves' hyperthyroidism and ophthalmopathy. TCRdb itself ran the multiplex PCR reads through MiXCR, one entry per CDR3 protein. The profile shows more than 500,000 distinct CDR3 sequences, about 16% of them singletons. Sequencing input: blood. These receptors all stem from a woman between 25 and 40 years old with Graves' ophthalmopathy. Each CDR3 is given without its conserved first and last residue. The D gene is left open where the match is weak. Rows give clone size only sometimes, using once, few, many, or a class for an expanded clone.

J gene: TRBJ1-5; V gene: TRBV30; D gene: -; CDR3 length: 11; clone size: many; CDR3 protein: AWSVGLNQPQH
J gene: TRBJ2-5; V gene: TRBV7-2; D gene: -; CDR3 length: 12; clone size: many; CDR3 protein: ASSSTYPQETQY
J gene: TRBJ2-3; V gene: TRBV7-2; D gene: TRBD2; CDR3 length: 13; clone size: many; CDR3 protein: ASHSGKWGTDTQY
J gene: TRBJ2-7; V gene: TRBV9; D gene: -; CDR3 length: 12; clone size: many; CDR3 protein: ASSVGTYSYEQY
J gene: TRBJ2-1; V gene: TRBV20-1; D gene: -; CDR3 length: 10; clone size: many; CDR3 protein: SAPTRNNEQF
J gene: TRBJ1-5; V gene: TRBV6-1; D gene: -; CDR3 length: 13; clone size: many; CDR3 protein: ASSEILGGNQPQH
J gene: TRBJ2-3; V gene: TRBV28; D gene: TRBD2; CDR3 length: 14; clone size: -; CDR3 protein: ASSLIRTSGGDTQY
J gene: TRBJ2-7; V gene: TRBV20-1; D gene: TRBD1; CDR3 length: 13; clone size: -; CDR3 protein: SARRGTGGTYEQY
J gene: TRBJ2-7; V gene: TRBV7-8; D gene: -; CDR3 length: 9; clone size: many; CDR3 protein: ASSLTGEQY
J gene: TRBJ1-5; V gene: TRBV6-1; D gene: TRBD1; CDR3 length: 13; clone size: -; CDR3 protein: ASSTGGGWNQPQH
J gene: TRBJ2-5; V gene: TRBV5-4; D gene: -; CDR3 length: 14; clone size: -; CDR3 protein: ASSSYARGGLETQY
J gene: TRBJ1-1; V gene: TRBV6-1; D gene: -; CDR3 length: 12; clone size: few; CDR3 protein: ASSYSQVGTEAF
J gene: TRBJ1-1; V gene: TRBV5-8; D gene: TRBD1; CDR3 length: 13; clone size: -; CDR3 protein: ASSLADRGSTEAF
J gene: TRBJ1-5; V gene: TRBV15; D gene: TRBD1; CDR3 length: 12; clone size: -; CDR3 protein: ATSKDREYQPQH
J gene: TRBJ2-7; V gene: TRBV29-1; D gene: -; CDR3 length: 14; clone size: -; CDR3 protein: SVEGLSGRSSYEQY
J gene: TRBJ2-1; V gene: TRBV20-1; D gene: TRBD2; CDR3 length: 12; clone size: -; CDR3 protein: SAVSGTIYNEQL
J gene: TRBJ2-3; V gene: TRBV5-1; D gene: -; CDR3 length: 10; clone size: -; CDR3 protein: ASSNPADTQY
J gene: TRBJ2-7; V gene: TRBV13; D gene: -; CDR3 length: 12; clone size: -; CDR3 protein: ASSMRRVYYEQY
J gene: TRBJ1-2; V gene: TRBV28; D gene: -; CDR3 length: 13; clone size: -; CDR3 protein: ASSLQGRSDYGYT
J gene: TRBJ2-5; V gene: TRBV18; D gene: TRBD1; CDR3 length: 12; clone size: many; CDR3 protein: ASSPGDREGTQY
J gene: TRBJ2-7; V gene: TRBV6-2/TRBV6-3; D gene: TRBD1; CDR3 length: 14; clone size: -; CDR3 protein: ASSYPPGQGAWEQY
J gene: TRBJ2-6; V gene: TRBV3-1; D gene: -; CDR3 length: 14; clone size: -; CDR3 protein: ASSQDWATGANVLT
J gene: TRBJ2-7; V gene: TRBV14; D gene: TRBD2; CDR3 length: 12; clone size: -; CDR3 protein: ASSRTSVSYEQY
J gene: TRBJ1-2; V gene: TRBV14; D gene: -; CDR3 length: 12; clone size: -; CDR3 protein: ASSQLRTDYGYT
J gene: TRBJ2-7; V gene: TRBV10-3; D gene: TRBD2; CDR3 length: 13; clone size: many; CDR3 protein: AIRGTSGSFYEQY
J gene: TRBJ2-6; V gene: TRBV4-3; D gene: -; CDR3 length: 15; clone size: -; CDR3 protein: ASSQAHPVSGANVLT
J gene: TRBJ2-7; V gene: TRBV4-2; D gene: TRBD2; CDR3 length: 15; clone size: -; CDR3 protein: ASSREGLAGGTYEQY
J gene: TRBJ1-1; V gene: TRBV7-9; D gene: TRBD1; CDR3 length: 13; clone size: -; CDR3 protein: ASSLKQGAVTEAF
J gene: TRBJ2-7; V gene: TRBV3-1; D gene: -; CDR3 length: 12; clone size: many; CDR3 protein: ASSHIGGPYEQY
J gene: TRBJ1-4; V gene: TRBV3-1; D gene: -; CDR3 length: 12; clone size: few; CDR3 protein: ASNLDSGDEKLF
J gene: TRBJ2-1; V gene: TRBV7-6; D gene: TRBD1; CDR3 length: 12; clone size: -; CDR3 protein: ASSRGQGALEQF
J gene: TRBJ2-3; V gene: TRBV20-1; D gene: -; CDR3 length: 13; clone size: -; CDR3 protein: SASSRERGTDTQY
J gene: TRBJ2-1; V gene: TRBV29-1; D gene: TRBD2; CDR3 length: 11; clone size: few; CDR3 protein: SEIAGAYNEQF
J gene: TRBJ1-2; V gene: TRBV7-2; D gene: TRBD1; CDR3 length: 14; clone size: -; CDR3 protein: ASRSSIIAGGYGYT
J gene: TRBJ2-1; V gene: TRBV5-8; D gene: TRBD2; CDR3 length: 15; clone size: -; CDR3 protein: ASSLVTSGNGINEQF
J gene: TRBJ1-1; V gene: TRBV19; D gene: TRBD1; CDR3 length: 12; clone size: many; CDR3 protein: ASSATGGVTEAF
J gene: TRBJ1-5; V gene: TRBV19; D gene: -; CDR3 length: 12; clone size: -; CDR3 protein: ASSISTANQPQH